These T cell receptor beta chains were read from a single sample in a study of molecular identifiers for immune sequencing clone quantification. A single record per CDR3 protein comes from TCRdb applying MiXCR to the PCR reads. Of more than 450,000 distinct CDR3 sequences listed, 20% to 25% are singletons. What was sequenced was naive CD8+ T cells from blood, with Jurkat cell RNA spiked in. Receptors were obtained from a human donor in good health. Some libraries in this study had Jurkat cell RNA spiked in. The CDR3 runs from the conserved cysteine through the conserved F or W. Each record gives: V gene, clone size, D gene, J gene, CDR3 protein, CDR3 DNA. The D gene is left open where the match is weak. Size tells how often a clone was seen (once, few, many) or the class of an expanded clone, and some rows leave it out.

v_call: TRBV5-4; clone_size: -; d_call: TRBD1; j_call: TRBJ1-1; cdr3_aa: CASSGVTGGDTEAFF; cdr3_nt: TGTGCCAGCAGCGGAGTTACAGGGGGCGACACTGAAGCTTTCTTT
v_call: TRBV5-6; clone_size: -; d_call: TRBD1; j_call: TRBJ1-6; cdr3_aa: CASSWDRGPGSPLHF; cdr3_nt: TGTGCCAGCAGCTGGGACAGGGGCCCTGGTTCACCCCTCCACTTT
v_call: TRBV11-2; clone_size: -; d_call: TRBD1; j_call: TRBJ2-1; cdr3_aa: CASSLDPGQGKNEQFF; cdr3_nt: TGTGCCAGCAGCTTAGACCCGGGACAGGGGAAGAATGAGCAGTTCTTC
v_call: TRBV27; clone_size: -; d_call: -; j_call: TRBJ1-4; cdr3_aa: CASSTLGTTNEKLFF; cdr3_nt: TGTGCCAGCAGCACCCTGGGCACAACTAATGAAAAACTGTTTTTT
v_call: TRBV15; clone_size: many; d_call: TRBD1; j_call: TRBJ1-1; cdr3_aa: CATAQGGRSTEAFF; cdr3_nt: TGTGCCACTGCACAGGGGGGCAGATCCACTGAAGCTTTCTTT
v_call: TRBV5-3; clone_size: -; d_call: -; j_call: TRBJ1-2; cdr3_aa: CASSPGRVGEVGYTF; cdr3_nt: TGTGCCAGCAGCCCCGGCCGGGTAGGAGAGGTCGGCTACACCTTC
v_call: TRBV29-1; clone_size: few; d_call: -; j_call: TRBJ2-1; cdr3_aa: CSVEGLDNAYNEQFF; cdr3_nt: TGCAGCGTTGAGGGGCTAGACAATGCCTACAATGAGCAGTTCTTC
v_call: TRBV7-9; clone_size: -; d_call: -; j_call: TRBJ2-7; cdr3_aa: CASSRTTSPHEQYF; cdr3_nt: TGTGCCAGCAGCAGGACGACTAGTCCCCACGAGCAGTACTTC
v_call: TRBV29-1; clone_size: many; d_call: TRBD2; j_call: TRBJ2-3; cdr3_aa: CSVDRNPLAGGTTDTQYF; cdr3_nt: TGCAGCGTCGATCGAAACCCCCTAGCGGGGGGAACCACAGATACGCAGTATTTT
v_call: TRBV4-1; clone_size: -; d_call: -; j_call: TRBJ2-1; cdr3_aa: CASSQDASVTNEQFF; cdr3_nt: TGCGCCAGCAGCCAAGATGCTAGCGTGACTAATGAGCAGTTCTTC
v_call: TRBV12-3/TRBV12-4; clone_size: many; d_call: TRBD1; j_call: TRBJ1-1; cdr3_aa: CASSFWDRDRTEAFF; cdr3_nt: TGTGCCAGCAGTTTCTGGGACAGGGATCGCACTGAAGCTTTCTTT
v_call: TRBV6-2/TRBV6-3; clone_size: -; d_call: -; j_call: TRBJ2-2; cdr3_aa: CTSSYERYGGELFF; cdr3_nt: TGTACCAGCAGTTACGAGAGATACGGTGGGGAGCTGTTTTTT
v_call: TRBV5-1; clone_size: -; d_call: -; j_call: TRBJ1-3; cdr3_aa: CASSLEGGSYAGNTIYF; cdr3_nt: TGCGCCAGCAGCTTGGAAGGCGGGTCGTATGCAGGAAACACCATATATTTT
v_call: TRBV6-6; clone_size: -; d_call: TRBD1; j_call: TRBJ2-5; cdr3_aa: CASSYAGGETQYF; cdr3_nt: TGTGCCAGCAGTTACGCAGGGGGAGAGACCCAGTACTTC
v_call: TRBV6-5; clone_size: -; d_call: -; j_call: TRBJ1-2; cdr3_aa: CASSYYGRNNYGYTF; cdr3_nt: TGTGCCAGCAGTTACTACGGCAGGAATAACTATGGCTACACCTTC
v_call: TRBV28; clone_size: many; d_call: TRBD1; j_call: TRBJ2-3; cdr3_aa: CASSAGTGRLDTQYF; cdr3_nt: TGTGCCAGCAGCGCCGGGACAGGGCGACTGGATACGCAGTATTTT
v_call: TRBV19; clone_size: -; d_call: -; j_call: TRBJ1-5; cdr3_aa: CASSIGGSLSNQPQHF; cdr3_nt: TGTGCCAGTAGTATAGGTGGCAGCTTAAGCAATCAGCCCCAGCATTTT
v_call: TRBV19; clone_size: -; d_call: -; j_call: TRBJ2-5; cdr3_aa: CASSIIYGRETQYF; cdr3_nt: TGTGCCAGTAGTATAATCTACGGACGAGAGACCCAGTACTTC
v_call: TRBV24-1; clone_size: -; d_call: TRBD1; j_call: TRBJ1-1; cdr3_aa: CATSDANTGVVEAFF; cdr3_nt: TGTGCCACCAGTGACGCGAACACAGGGGTCGTTGAAGCTTTCTTT
v_call: TRBV28; clone_size: many; d_call: TRBD1; j_call: TRBJ2-7; cdr3_aa: CASSLGTGILEVLPHYEQYF; cdr3_nt: TGTGCCAGCAGTTTAGGGACAGGGATCCTTGAAGTCCTACCTCACTACGAGCAGTACTTC
v_call: TRBV4-3; clone_size: -; d_call: -; j_call: TRBJ1-3; cdr3_aa: CASSDGYSGNTIYF; cdr3_nt: TGCGCCAGCTCAGACGGATACTCTGGAAACACCATATATTTT
v_call: TRBV4-1; clone_size: many; d_call: -; j_call: TRBJ1-5; cdr3_aa: CASSQGTGDQPQHF; cdr3_nt: TGCGCCAGCAGCCAAGGAACGGGGGATCAGCCCCAGCATTTT
v_call: TRBV6-6; clone_size: many; d_call: TRBD2; j_call: TRBJ2-1; cdr3_aa: CASKLAGVEQFF; cdr3_nt: TGTGCCAGCAAACTAGCGGGAGTTGAGCAGTTCTTC
v_call: TRBV10-3; clone_size: few; d_call: TRBD1; j_call: TRBJ2-6; cdr3_aa: CAISEPGDRGFLSGANVLTF; cdr3_nt: TGTGCCATCAGTGAGCCCGGCGACAGGGGCTTTCTCTCTGGGGCCAACGTCCTGACTTTC
v_call: TRBV27; clone_size: few; d_call: TRBD2; j_call: TRBJ2-7; cdr3_aa: CASSLGRGAAGQYF; cdr3_nt: TGTGCCAGCAGTTTAGGGCGGGGGGCGGCCGGGCAGTACTTC
v_call: TRBV5-6; clone_size: many; d_call: -; j_call: TRBJ2-7; cdr3_aa: CASSSLGEQYF; cdr3_nt: TGTGCCAGCAGCTCGTTGGGCGAGCAGTACTTC
v_call: TRBV28; clone_size: many; d_call: TRBD1; j_call: TRBJ2-6; cdr3_aa: CASTRDGQGAGANVLTF; cdr3_nt: TGTGCCAGCACTCGTGACGGACAGGGGGCTGGGGCCAACGTCCTGACTTTC
v_call: TRBV6-2/TRBV6-3; clone_size: -; d_call: TRBD1; j_call: TRBJ2-5; cdr3_aa: CATANRGTKTQYF; cdr3_nt: TGTGCCACCGCTAACAGGGGGACAAAGACCCAGTACTTC
v_call: TRBV27; clone_size: many; d_call: -; j_call: TRBJ2-6; cdr3_aa: CASSFQGLSGANVLTF; cdr3_nt: TGTGCCAGCAGTTTTCAGGGGCTGAGTGGGGCCAACGTCCTGACTTTC
v_call: TRBV30; clone_size: -; d_call: -; j_call: TRBJ1-5; cdr3_aa: CAWNSGLQPQHF; cdr3_nt: TGTGCCTGGAACAGCGGGCTTCAGCCCCAGCATTTT
v_call: TRBV28; clone_size: -; d_call: TRBD1; j_call: TRBJ2-7; cdr3_aa: CASSFAPGQGLVSSSYEQYF; cdr3_nt: TGTGCCAGCAGTTTCGCTCCGGGACAGGGTTTAGTTTCCAGCTCCTACGAGCAGTACTTC
v_call: TRBV25-1; clone_size: -; d_call: TRBD1; j_call: TRBJ2-2; cdr3_aa: CASSGRDRGLGVAGELFF; cdr3_nt: TGTGCCAGCAGTGGCCGGGACAGGGGATTGGGAGTCGCCGGGGAGCTGTTTTTT
v_call: TRBV7-9; clone_size: few; d_call: -; j_call: TRBJ2-1; cdr3_aa: CASSPRLGQETDEQFF; cdr3_nt: TGTGCCAGCAGCCCGCGACTAGGGCAAGAGACAGATGAGCAGTTCTTC
v_call: TRBV6-2/TRBV6-3; clone_size: few; d_call: -; j_call: TRBJ1-2; cdr3_aa: CASNALGANYGYTF; cdr3_nt: TGTGCCAGCAACGCTCTAGGGGCTAACTATGGCTACACCTTC
v_call: TRBV7-9; clone_size: -; d_call: -; j_call: TRBJ2-7; cdr3_aa: CASSFAYPGDEQYF; cdr3_nt: TGTGCCAGCAGCTTTGCGTATCCCGGGGACGAGCAGTACTTC
v_call: TRBV7-9; clone_size: few; d_call: -; j_call: TRBJ2-1; cdr3_aa: CASSLAQGDYNEQFF; cdr3_nt: TGTGCCAGCAGCTTAGCGCAGGGAGACTACAATGAGCAGTTCTTC
v_call: TRBV5-1; clone_size: -; d_call: TRBD2; j_call: TRBJ2-1; cdr3_aa: CASSPPPGSGGGNEQFF; cdr3_nt: TGCGCCAGCAGCCCTCCGCCCGGGTCGGGAGGAGGAAATGAGCAGTTCTTC
v_call: TRBV5-6; clone_size: few; d_call: TRBD1; j_call: TRBJ2-3; cdr3_aa: CASGLRGLTDTQYF; cdr3_nt: TGTGCCAGCGGCTTGAGGGGGCTGACAGATACGCAGTATTTT
v_call: TRBV20-1; clone_size: many; d_call: -; j_call: TRBJ2-5; cdr3_aa: CSADGLGQETQYF; cdr3_nt: TGCAGTGCTGACGGACTGGGACAAGAGACCCAGTACTTC
v_call: TRBV7-2; clone_size: -; d_call: -; j_call: TRBJ2-3; cdr3_aa: CASCFPNRGLLIGTQYF; cdr3_nt: TGTGCCAGCTGCTTCCCTAACCGGGGACTCTTAATAGGTACGCAGTATTTT
v_call: TRBV7-9; clone_size: -; d_call: -; j_call: TRBJ2-1; cdr3_aa: CASSLRSKAMYDEQFF; cdr3_nt: TGTGCCAGCAGCTTAAGATCCAAAGCCATGTACGATGAGCAGTTCTTC
v_call: TRBV2; clone_size: few; d_call: TRBD2; j_call: TRBJ2-3; cdr3_aa: CASSDPLADPTDTQYF; cdr3_nt: TGTGCCAGCAGTGACCCCCTAGCGGACCCCACAGATACGCAGTATTTT
v_call: TRBV7-9; clone_size: few; d_call: -; j_call: TRBJ2-7; cdr3_aa: CASSTVRHTGLKYF; cdr3_nt: TGTGCCAGCAGCACCGTGCGCCATACAGGGTTGAAGTACTTC
v_call: TRBV29-1; clone_size: few; d_call: TRBD2; j_call: TRBJ2-5; cdr3_aa: CSVVRLAGVGQETQYF; cdr3_nt: TGCAGCGTTGTGAGACTAGCGGGGGTGGGTCAAGAGACCCAGTACTTC
v_call: TRBV27; clone_size: -; d_call: -; j_call: TRBJ2-5; cdr3_aa: CASSPFGGGAWETQYF; cdr3_nt: TGTGCCAGCAGTCCTTTCGGTGGGGGGGCCTGGGAGACCCAGTACTTC